These 21 T cell receptor beta chains were sequenced from one sample in a study of blood T cell repertoires in COVID-19. Only in-frame clones appear in the TCRdb table, and some are missing; sequencing was by immunoSEQ multiplex PCR. The sample has about 110,000 clones, over 75% seen once; the top ten hold roughly 16%. The specimen sequenced was peripheral blood. Receptor source: a woman older than 75 with active or convalescent COVID-19.

CDR3: CASSLAVTDGNSNQPQHF. The CDR3 region has the DNA TGTGCCAGCAGCTTAGCGGTGACAGACGGAAATAGCAATCAGCCCCAGCATTTT. J is TRBJ1-5 and V is TRBV7-8; D perhaps matches TRBD1 (5 bases). V shed 0 bases and J shed 0 bases, with 15 bases lying between them. Germline values: CDR1 SGHVS, CDR2 FQNEAQ. The CDR3 has 18 residues.

This chain links TRBV14 with TRBJ2-1, with a weak D call TRBD2 (6 bases). The germline gives CDR1 SGHDN, CDR2 FVKESK. Trimming took 3 bases from V and 0 from J, leaving 12 bases between them. This CDR3 is built from 16 residues. DNA of the CDR3: TGTGCCAGCAGCCAGACTAGTTTCCGCTCCTACAATGAGCAGTTCTTC. It translates to CASSQTSFRSYNEQFF. Supplemented by reference TRBV14 and TRBJ2-1, the full variable domain reads EAGVTQFPSHSVIEKGQTVTLRCDPISGHDNLYWYRRVMGKEIKFLLHFVKESKQDESGMPNNRFLAERTGGTYSTLKVQPAELEDSGVYFCASSQTSFRSYNEQFFGPGTRLTVL.

V and J are TRBV4-3 and TRBJ2-1, with TRBD2 matching 11 bases. Germline assignment: CDR1 LGHNA and CDR2 YSLEER. V was clipped by 0 bases and J by 9 bases; unmatched bases: 16. The CDR3 has 19 residues. For the CDR3, the DNA is TGCGCCAGCAGCCAAGAGGGGGCGAGGGTTAGCGGGAGGGCCCGTGAGCAGTTCTTC. Translating gives CASSQEGARVSGRAREQFF.

This rearrangement joins TRBV19 to TRBJ2-4, with TRBD2 matching 10 bases. The CDR3 is made up of 17 amino acids. Germline values: CDR1 LNHDA, CDR2 SQIVND (reference sequence). V was clipped by 11 bases and J by 2 bases; unmatched bases: 15. CDR3 in DNA: TGTGCCTCTAGCGGGAGAGAATATTTCGTAACCAAAAACATTCAGTACTTC. Its translation is CASSGREYFVTKNIQYF.

The rearrangement uses TRBV29-1 and TRBJ2-5; TRBD1 matches 8 bases. Losses at the gene ends were 6 bases for V and 0 bases for J; bases not matched to a gene: 6. The length of the CDR3 is 14 residues. CDR1 SQVTM and CDR2 ANQGSEA come from the germline V gene. CDR3 sequence reads: CSVAGTGYQETQYF. CDR3 DNA sequence: TGCAGCGTAGCCGGGACAGGCTACCAAGAGACCCAGTACTTC.

This clone has a handful of counts. CDR3: CASSIDLRRRSNQPQHF. The CDR3 DNA follows: TGTGCCAGTAGTATAGATCTGAGGCGGAGGAGCAATCAGCCCCAGCATTTT. The chain combines TRBV19 with TRBJ1-5; D remains ambiguous. CDR1 and CDR2 (germline): LNHDA, SQIVND (reference sequence). This CDR3 contains 17 residues. Trimming pared 0 bases from V and 1 base from J, leaving 13 bases between.

The chain couples TRBV5-1 to TRBJ2-5, with D possibly matching TRBD2 (6 bases). Germline values: CDR1 SGHRS, CDR2 YFSETQ. This CDR3 comprises 13 residues. V lost 2 bases, J lost 7 bases, and 12 bases lay in between. CDR3 bases: TGCGCCAGCAGCTTCGACCCCGGGGGGACCCAGTACTTC. This translates into CASSFDPGGTQYF.

This clone has a single count. This sequence joins TRBV19 and TRBJ1-4; 9 nucleotides line up with TRBD1. Germline V gene lookup returns CDR1 LNHDA and CDR2 SQIVND (reference sequence). Unmatched junction bases numbered 15, after V lost 4 bases and J lost 6 bases. The CDR3 has 18 amino acids. CDR3 coding DNA: TGTGCCAGTAGTAACAGGGGGCGGTCGGCCGAATCGGATGAAAAACTGTTTTTT. This codes for CASSNRGRSAESDEKLFF.

As for this clone: This same CDR3 is encoded by further DNA sequences in the sample. This chain joins TRBV19 and TRBJ2-7, with D possibly TRBD1 on 5 matching bases. The CDR3 runs 13 residues. V shed 5 bases and J shed 1 base, with 9 bases lying between them. Germline V gene data show CDR1 as LNHDA and CDR2 as SQIVND (reference sequence). CDR3 DNA sequence: TGTGCCAGTAGTCGGCAGGGTTCCTACGAGCAGTACTTC. The encoded protein is CASSRQGSYEQYF.

V is TRBV28 and J is TRBJ2-1; the match to TRBD2 covers 8 bases. The germline V gene encodes CDR1 MDHEN and CDR2 SYDVKM. V lost 0 bases and J lost 7; bases outside the gene matches: 5. This CDR3 region has 15 residues. The CDR3 loop reads CASSLWTSAENEQFF. CDR3 bases: TGTGCCAGCAGTTTATGGACTAGCGCCGAAAATGAGCAGTTCTTC. Looking up the rest from reference TRBV28 and TRBJ2-1 gives the full variable domain: DVKVTQSSRYLVKRTGEKVFLECVQDMDHENMFWYRQDPGLGLRLIYFSYDVKMKEKGDIPEGYSVSREKKERFSLILESASTNQTSMYLCASSLWTSAENEQFFGPGTRLTVL.

This clone was detected a few times. The chain couples TRBV15 to TRBJ1-1; maybe TRBD1 (5 bases). CDR1 and CDR2 from the germline V gene are LNHNV and YYDKDF (reference sequence). The CDR3 sequence is 12 residues long. The V end was cut by 0 bases, the J end by 11 bases, with 10 bases between. Here the CDR3 reads CATSRDQGRAFF. In DNA, the CDR3 is TGTGCCACCAGCAGAGACCAGGGTCGGGCTTTCTTT.

Here the CDR3 reads CASSDRHQPQHF. DNA of the CDR3: TGTGCCAGCAGTGACAGGCATCAGCCCCAGCATTTT. The rearrangement links TRBV12-3 or TRBV12-4 to TRBJ1-5; D perhaps matches TRBD1 (6 bases). Trimming stripped 5 bases from V and 5 bases from J, with 7 bases between. CDR3 length: 12 amino acids.

The chain links TRBV4-1 to TRBJ2-7; TRBD1 matches at 8 bases. V shed 0 bases, J shed 5 bases, and the junction held 12 bases outside the gene matches. This CDR3 comprises 17 residues. Looked up from germline, CDR1 is MGHRA and CDR2 is YSYEKL. The CDR3 coding sequence is TGCGCCAGCAGCCAAGAACCTCCGTGGACAGGGATCAACGAGCAGTACTTC. Its protein product is CASSQEPPWTGINEQYF.

V gene TRBV5-5 combines with J gene TRBJ1-6; D may be TRBD1 (6 bases). V was cut by 0 bases and J by 5 bases, with 9 bases left in between. This CDR3 contains 15 residues. Germline-derived CDR1 and CDR2 are SGHKS and YYEKEE (reference sequence). In nucleotides, the CDR3 is TGTGCCAGCAGCTTGGTAAAGGGGGATAATTCACCCCTCCACTTT. Translated: CASSLVKGDNSPLHF.

This chain links TRBV19 with TRBJ2-1; D is possibly TRBD1 (5 bases). This CDR3 is 12 amino acids long. Germline values: CDR1 LNHDA, CDR2 SQIVND (reference sequence). V lost 4 bases and J 9 bases, leaving 10 bases between the germline ends. The chain's CDR3 is CASSKGIGEQFF. In nucleotides, the CDR3 is TGTGCCAGTAGTAAGGGGATTGGTGAGCAGTTCTTC. Drawing the rest from reference TRBV19 and TRBJ2-1, the complete variable domain is DGGITQSPKYLFRKEGQNVTLSCEQNLNHDAMYWYRQDPGQGLRLIYYSQIVNDFQKGDIAEGYSVSREKKESFPLTVTSAQKNPTAFYLCASSKGIGEQFFGPGTRLTVL.

To note about this clone: At one boundary the junction diverges from the germline segment, which might be a read error. This chain joins TRBV18 and TRBJ2-3; D gene ambiguous. Per the germline V gene, CDR1 is KGHSH and CDR2 is LQKENI. This CDR3 has 12 amino acids. CDR3 protein: CASSPRFLNFLF. CDR3 nucleotide sequence: TGTGCCAGCTCACCTCGATTCCTTAACTTTCTTTTT.

This chain joins TRBV19 and TRBJ1-5, with 8 bases matching TRBD1. Germline V CDR1 and CDR2: LNHDA, SQIVND (reference sequence). The CDR3 is 15 residues long. V lost 4 bases and J lost 5; bases outside the gene matches: 7. CDR3: CASSTRQGWDQPQHF. As DNA, the CDR3 is TGTGCCAGTAGTACCCGACAGGGGTGGGATCAGCCCCAGCATTTT. The variable domain in full, with the rest retrieved from reference TRBV19 and TRBJ1-5, is DGGITQSPKYLFRKEGQNVTLSCEQNLNHDAMYWYRQDPGQGLRLIYYSQIVNDFQKGDIAEGYSVSREKKESFPLTVTSAQKNPTAFYLCASSTRQGWDQPQHFGDGTRLSIL.

The V and J genes are TRBV18 and TRBJ2-1; unclear D gene. V lost 3 bases and J 7 bases, leaving 4 bases between the germline ends. Germline loops: CDR1 KGHSH, CDR2 LQKENI. This CDR3 spans 11 amino acids. CDR3 bases: TGTGCCAGCTCACCCCAAAATGAGCAGTTCTTC. Translating it yields CASSPQNEQFF.

The chain couples TRBV7-2 to TRBJ2-7; weak D call: TRBD1 (5 bases). The CDR3 consists of 14 residues. CDR1 SGHTA and CDR2 FQGNSA come from the germline V gene. Trimming pared 3 bases from V and 4 bases from J, leaving 13 bases between. DNA for the CDR3: TGTGCCAGCAGCTTGTCCAGGGTTACGTACGAGCAGTACTTC. As protein: CASSLSRVTYEQYF.

The J gene is TRBJ2-3, the V gene TRBV14; the D is unclear. Per the germline V gene, CDR1 is SGHDN and CDR2 is FVKESK. The CDR3 extends over 14 amino acids. The V and J ends lost 6 bases and 2 bases respectively, with 12 bases between them. The CDR3 reads CASRSYLVTDTQYF. For the CDR3, the DNA is TGTGCCAGCAGAAGCTACCTAGTCACAGATACGCAGTATTTT.

This chain uses TRBV7-8 with TRBJ2-2; TRBD2 agrees at 9 bases. Germline CDR1 and CDR2: SGHVS and FQNEAQ. Trimming cost V 5 bases and J 4 bases; bases outside gene matches: 8. The CDR3 totals 16 residues. For the CDR3, the DNA is TGTGCCAGCAGCCCTCGGCTAGCGGGATTCACCGGGGAGCTGTTTTTT. Translated, it gives CASSPRLAGFTGELFF. Filled out from reference TRBV7-8 and TRBJ2-2, the complete variable domain reads GAGVSQSPRYKVAKRGQDVALRCDPISGHVSLFWYQQALGQGPEFLTYFQNEAQLDKSGLPSDRFFAERPEGSVSTLKIQRTQQEDSAVYLCASSPRLAGFTGELFFGEGSRLTVL.